The next 2 T cell receptor beta chains were all read from a single sample in a study of T cells in Graves' hyperthyroidism and ophthalmopathy. The investigators amplified TCR beta CDR3 regions from RNA transcripts. The HTBI primer set served for first-round RT-PCR of the TCR CDR3. MiXCR, run by TCRdb on the multiplex PCR reads, gives a single entry per CDR3 protein. Among around 340,000 distinct CDR3 sequences, 15% to 20% were seen once, and the ten largest hold 15%. Sample: blood. Source of these receptors: a middle-aged woman with Graves' ophthalmopathy.

In this sample, this clonotype turned up many times. The rearrangement joins TRBV6-5 to TRBJ2-4; the match to TRBD2 covers 12 bases. CDR1 is MNHEY and CDR2 is SVGAGI in the germline V gene. The ends lost 2 bases at V and 0 bases at J; junction bases unmatched: 17. This CDR3 has 22 amino acids. This CDR3 is CASSYAGGVRTSGNLAKNIQYF. The CDR3, as DNA: TGTGCCAGCAGTTACGCAGGGGGTGTCCGGACTAGCGGGAACCTAGCCAAAAACATTCAGTACTTC.

The table lists this clonotype with a few counts. The chain uses TRBV12-3 or TRBV12-4 and TRBJ2-7; 8 nucleotides agree with TRBD1. The CDR3 has 15 residues. V gave up 2 bases and J gave up 7 bases; unmatched junction bases: 10. CDR3 protein: CASSLSPTGVGEQYF. In DNA, the CDR3 is TGTGCCAGCAGTTTATCTCCGACAGGGGTAGGGGAGCAGTACTTC.